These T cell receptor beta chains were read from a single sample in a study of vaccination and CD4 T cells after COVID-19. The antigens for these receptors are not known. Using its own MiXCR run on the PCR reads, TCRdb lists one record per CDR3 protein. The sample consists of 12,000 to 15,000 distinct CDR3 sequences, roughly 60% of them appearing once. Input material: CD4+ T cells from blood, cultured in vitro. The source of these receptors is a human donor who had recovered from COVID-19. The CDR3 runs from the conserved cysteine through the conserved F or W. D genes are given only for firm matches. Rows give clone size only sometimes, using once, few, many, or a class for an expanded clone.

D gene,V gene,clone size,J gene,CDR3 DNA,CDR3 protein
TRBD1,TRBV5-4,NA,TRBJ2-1,TGTGCCAGCAGCTTCGGCCTGGACAGGAACTCCTACAATGAGCAGTTCTTC,CASSFGLDRNSYNEQFF
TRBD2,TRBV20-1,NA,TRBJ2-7,TGCAGTGCAAGGACTAGCGGGGAGTACGAGCAGTACTTC,CSARTSGEYEQYF
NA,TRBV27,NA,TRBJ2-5,TGTGCCAGCAGTTTTACAGGTTTGGCGGGCCTACAAGAGACCCAGTACTTC,CASSFTGLAGLQETQYF
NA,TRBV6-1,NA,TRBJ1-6,TGTGCCAGCAGTGACCTGGCGAATTCACCCCTCCACTTT,CASSDLANSPLHF
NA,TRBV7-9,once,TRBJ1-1,TGCGCCAGCAGCTTTAGCGGGCTGGGACACCTTGAAGCTTTCTTT,CASSFSGLGHLEAFF
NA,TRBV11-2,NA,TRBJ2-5,TGTGCCAGCAGCTCCTTCCGGGGGAGCGCTTTGACCCAGTACTTC,CASSSFRGSALTQYF
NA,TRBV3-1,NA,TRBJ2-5,TGTGCCAGCAGCCAGTTGGCGCGGGATTTCCAAGAGACCCAGTACTTC,CASSQLARDFQETQYF
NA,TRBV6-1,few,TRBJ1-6,TGTGCCAGCAGTCCGGGGCGTTATAATTCACCCCTCCACTTT,CASSPGRYNSPLHF
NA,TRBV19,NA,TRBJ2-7,TGTGCCAGTAGTATGAGCGAAGGCGGGGACGTCCCCTACGAGCAGTACTTC,CASSMSEGGDVPYEQYF
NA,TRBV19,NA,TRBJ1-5,TGTGCCAGTAAGTCTGAATTTTATAGCAATCAGCCCCAGCATTTT,CASKSEFYSNQPQHF
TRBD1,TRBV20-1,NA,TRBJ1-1,TGCTGTGCTAGAGCAGGGGGCTCTACTGAAGCTTTCTTT,CCARAGGSTEAFF
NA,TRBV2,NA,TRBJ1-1,TGTGCCAGCAGTCTCGAGAAGGTGACCACTGAAGCTTTCTTT,CASSLEKVTTEAFF
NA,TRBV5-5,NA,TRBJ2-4,TGTGCCAGCAGCTCCCTTCTAGCCAAAAACATTCAGTACTTC,CASSSLLAKNIQYF
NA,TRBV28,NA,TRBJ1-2,TGTGCCAGCAGGAGGTGGGGGGCTCCAGATGGCTACACCTTC,CASRRWGAPDGYTF
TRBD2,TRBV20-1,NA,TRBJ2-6,TGCAGTGCTAGCCAGGTAGCGGGAGGTTCTGGGGCCAACGTCCTGACTTTC,CSASQVAGGSGANVLTF
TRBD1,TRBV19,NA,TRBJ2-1,TGTGCCAGTAGCCCGAGGGGGCTTTTATACAATGAGCAGTTCTTC,CASSPRGLLYNEQFF
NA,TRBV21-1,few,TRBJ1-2,TGTGCCAGCAGCAACCCACGGACAGGGAACTATGGCTACACCTTC,CASSNPRTGNYGYTF
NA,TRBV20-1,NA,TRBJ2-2,TGCAGTGCAGGAGACGGGGCATGGGGCGGGGAGCTGTTTTTT,CSAGDGAWGGELFF
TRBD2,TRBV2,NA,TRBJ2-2,TGTGCCAGCAGGGGACTAGTCAGGGTTGGTCGGACCGGGGAGCTGTTTTTT,CASRGLVRVGRTGELFF
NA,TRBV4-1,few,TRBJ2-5,TGCGCCAGCAGCCAAGATGTAGGGGAAGAGACCCAGTACTTC,CASSQDVGEETQYF
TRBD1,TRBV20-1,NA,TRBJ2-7,TGCAGTGCTCCGGTTAGGGGACAGGGGGCGCGAGAGCAGTACTTC,CSAPVRGQGAREQYF
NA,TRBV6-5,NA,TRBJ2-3,TGTGCCAGCAGTTACGACTTAAGGGGAGATACGCAGTATTTT,CASSYDLRGDTQYF
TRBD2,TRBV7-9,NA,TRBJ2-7,TGCGCCAGCAGCGTGGTACTAGCGGGATTCGTCAGCGAGCAGTACTTC,CASSVVLAGFVSEQYF
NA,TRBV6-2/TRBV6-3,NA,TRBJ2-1,TGTGCCAGCAGGGAATCCGGGACTCCTAATAATGAGCAGTTCTTC,CASRESGTPNNEQFF